The T cell receptor beta chain under discussion was sequenced for a study of shared clonotypes between healthy human individuals. About the study: Researchers assigned three CD4 naive, three CD4 memory, two CD8 naive and one CD8 memory plate to each donor.

Clones were sequenced by immunoSEQ multiplex PCR, and TCRdb holds only the in-frame ones, with some missing. This table holds around 600,000 clones, 97% found once. This clone was counted a single time. After removal of 8 bases from V and 3 bases from J, the junction contained 12 bases not matched to a gene. The CDR3 has 15 residues. Germline V CDR1 and CDR2: MNHEY, SVGAGI. The source is a woman in her twenties or thirties in good health. Sequencing was performed on naive CD4+ T cells sorted from blood. Subset given: CD45RA+ positively selected. The chain joins TRBV6-5 to TRBJ2-7, with 8 bases matching TRBD2. CDR3: CASGKDRTSFYEQYF. CDR3 nucleotides: TGTGCCAGCGGCAAAGACCGGACTAGCTTCTACGAGCAGTACTTC.